This T cell receptor (beta chain) originates from a study of blood T cell repertoires in COVID-19. The study assigned cohorts using participant-reported clinical history. Recovered Cohort 3 donors showed two negative PCRs, clearance, or symptom resolution. Between the trimmed V and J ends, which lost 1 base and 9 bases, there was a span of 9 bases. The length of the CDR3 is 12 residues. Germline V lookup: CDR1 LNHNV, CDR2 YYDKDF (reference sequence). Profiled with immunoSEQ multiplex PCR; TCRdb holds only in-frame clones, not every one. The table shows about 400,000 clones, with roughly 90% occurring only once.

The TCR comes from a woman aged 25 to 45 who had recovered from COVID-19. The material sequenced was PBMCs or T cells enriched from blood (not recorded which). The chain carries TRBV15 and TRBJ1-1; D perhaps matches TRBD1 (6 bases). The CDR3 sequence: CATSRGQVKAFF. CDR3 nucleotide sequence: TGTGCCACCAGCAGAGGACAGGTTAAAGCTTTCTTT.